These 30 T cell receptor beta chains originate from one sample sequenced in a study of cytomegalovirus exposure and HLA in healthy donors. A multiplex PCR was run with 60 Vbeta primers and 13 Jbeta primers. Clones were read by immunoSEQ multiplex PCR, and TCRdb kept only the in-frame ones, dropping some. The sample contains about 150,000 clones, about 81% of which appear only once. Material: PBMCs. All receptors derive from a woman in her fifties or sixties in good health and CMV-seropositive.

The chain employs TRBV19 and TRBJ1-1; 8 bases are shared with TRBD1. This CDR3 has 13 amino acids. Germline-derived CDR1 and CDR2 are LNHDA and SQIVND (reference sequence). Unmatched junction bases numbered 1, after V lost 3 bases and J lost 4 bases. CDR3 amino acids: CASSITGGTEAFF. The CDR3 DNA reads TGTGCCAGTAGTATTACAGGGGGCACTGAAGCTTTCTTT.

This sequence joins TRBV28 and TRBJ2-3; 7 bases are shared with TRBD2. The CDR3 is 16 residues long. Germline V lookup: CDR1 MDHEN, CDR2 SYDVKM. V was clipped by 7 bases and J by 5 bases; unmatched bases: 15. CDR3 sequence: CASNPLGGREGDTQYF. The CDR3 DNA sequence: TGTGCCAGCAATCCACTCGGCGGCAGGGAGGGAGATACGCAGTATTTT.

V and J are TRBV7-9 and TRBJ2-3; a possible D gene is TRBD2 (6 bases). Trimming cost V 8 bases and J 2 bases, with 11 bases left between them. CDR3 size: 13 residues. The germline V gene encodes CDR1 SEHNR and CDR2 FQNEAQ (reference sequence). CDR3 sequence (DNA): TGTGCCAGCTGGAGGGATGACACAGATACGCAGTATTTT. Its protein is CASWRDDTDTQYF.

The J gene is TRBJ2-1, the V gene TRBV6-1; TRBD1 agrees at 9 bases. V lost 1 base, J lost 4 bases, and 2 bases stayed unmatched. From germline, CDR1 is MNHNS and CDR2 SASEGT. The CDR3 sequence is 15 residues long. The CDR3 nucleotides are TGTGCCAGCAGTGAAGGGGACAGGGATTACAATGAGCAGTTCTTC. This translates into CASSEGDRDYNEQFF.

The J gene is TRBJ2-3, the V gene TRBV5-1; 8 bases fit TRBD2. V was clipped by 0 bases and J by 3 bases; unmatched bases: 3. Germline V CDR1 and CDR2: SGHRS, YFSETQ. The CDR3 runs to 15 residues. In nucleotides, the CDR3 is TGCGCCAGCAGCTTGGGGCCGGGAGGGACAGATACGCAGTATTTT. This gives the protein CASSLGPGGTDTQYF.

The rearrangement joins TRBV19 to TRBJ2-1; TRBD2 aligns across 7 bases. The CDR3 consists of 17 residues. V lost 7 bases, J lost 4 bases, and 16 bases stayed unmatched. The germline V gene has CDR1 LNHDA and CDR2 SQIVND (reference sequence). Written as DNA, the CDR3 is TGTGCCAGTACTCCTAGATTGAACCTAGCGGTGTACAATGAGCAGTTCTTC. Its protein is CASTPRLNLAVYNEQFF.

The chain carries TRBV7-2 and TRBJ2-1, with a possible D match to TRBD2 (6 bases). The CDR3 is 13 amino acids. Trimming stripped 6 bases from V and 5 bases from J, with 11 bases between. The germline gives CDR1 SGHTA, CDR2 FQGNSA. The CDR3 region has the DNA TGTGCCAGCAGACGGGGACTGGACAATGAGCAGTTCTTC. This encodes CASRRGLDNEQFF.

The chain has TRBV18 and TRBJ1-5; D perhaps matches TRBD1 (5 bases). Trimming stripped 5 bases from V and 5 bases from J, with 16 bases between. This CDR3 comprises 15 residues. CDR1 and CDR2 from the germline V gene are KGHSH and LQKENI. CDR3 nucleotides: TGTGCCAGCTCATCCTCGGACGGGGGGGATCAGCCCCAGCATTTT. This gives the protein CASSSSDGGDQPQHF.

This rearrangement joins TRBV7-8 to TRBJ2-1; 13 bases are shared with TRBD2. CDR1 SGHVS and CDR2 FQNEAQ come from the germline V gene. J was trimmed by 8 bases and V by 5 bases; bases with no gene match: 6. The CDR3 is 15 residues long. This chain's CDR3 is CASSRGLAGVDEQFF. The DNA of the CDR3 is TGTGCCAGCAGCCGTGGACTAGCGGGAGTTGATGAGCAGTTCTTC.

CDR3 residues: CAISVRLAGGSSYNEQFF. In DNA form, the CDR3 reads TGTGCCATCAGTGTGCGACTAGCGGGAGGCTCCTCCTACAATGAGCAGTTCTTC. The chain recombines TRBV10-3 with TRBJ2-1; 13 bases are a match to TRBD2. The length of the CDR3 is 18 residues. Germline assignment: CDR1 ENHRY and CDR2 SYGVKD. Trimming removed 4 bases from V and 0 bases from J; junction bases left unmatched: 6.

The chain uses TRBV7-9 and TRBJ2-7, with 8 bases lining up with TRBD2. CDR3 length: 17 residues. The germline V gene encodes CDR1 SEHNR and CDR2 FQNEAQ (reference sequence). With 1 base clipped from V and 0 bases from J, the junction kept 8 bases outside the gene matches. The DNA for the CDR3 is TGTGCCAGCAGCTTAGGGGTGCTAGCGGGCAGCTCCTACGAGCAGTACTTC. Amino acids: CASSLGVLAGSSYEQYF.

The gene calls are TRBV7-9 and TRBJ2-4, with 10 bases matching TRBD1. The V gene's germline CDR1 is SEHNR and CDR2 FQNEAQ (reference sequence). V lost 5 bases to trimming and J lost 7 bases; unmatched junction nucleotides: 5. This CDR3 contains 14 residues. This CDR3 is CASSPRQGANIQYF. CDR3 coding DNA: TGTGCCAGCAGCCCTCGACAGGGGGCGAACATTCAGTACTTC.

The chain links TRBV2 to TRBJ1-2; D perhaps matches TRBD1 (6 bases). Trimming removed 6 bases at V and 4 bases at J, with 15 bases between. CDR1 is SNHLY and CDR2 is FYNNEI in the germline V gene. The CDR3 is 14 amino acids. This CDR3 reads CASSQTGVGYGYTF. CDR3 nucleotides: TGTGCCAGCAGCCAGACAGGTGTCGGCTATGGCTACACCTTC.

With regard to this clone: Other DNA sequences of this sample code for an identical CDR3. V is TRBV9 and J is TRBJ2-5; D unclear. CDR3 length: 13 residues. The germline CDR1 and CDR2 sequences are SGDLS and YYNGEE. The V end was cut by 0 bases, the J end by 5 bases, with 8 bases between. The CDR3 region has the DNA TGTGCCAGCAGCGTAGGCCGTGGCGAGACCCAGTACTTC. This gives the protein CASSVGRGETQYF.

The chain combines TRBV5-1 with TRBJ1-6; D is undetermined. V lost 3 bases and J lost 8, with 12 bases in between. The CDR3 is made up of 14 amino acids. Germline-derived CDR1 and CDR2 are SGHRS and YFSETQ. In nucleotides, the CDR3 is TGCGCCAGCAGCTACGATGGTGCGGATTCACCCCTCCACTTT. Amino acids: CASSYDGADSPLHF.

With regard to this clone: Other DNA sequences from this sample encode an identical CDR3 as well. Here the CDR3 reads CASSLLRGFSYEQYF. The DNA of the CDR3 is TGCGCCAGCAGCTTGTTGAGGGGGTTCTCCTACGAGCAGTACTTC. This chain uses TRBV5-1 with TRBJ2-7; TRBD1 might be the D (6 bases). The CDR3 length is 15 residues. Per the germline V gene, CDR1 is SGHRS and CDR2 is YFSETQ. V lost 1 base and J 0 bases, leaving 11 bases between the germline ends.

This clone was observed once. This chain joins TRBV7-3 and TRBJ2-3; 7 nucleotides line up with TRBD2. The CDR3 has 14 residues. Trimming removed 2 bases from V and 6 bases from J; junction bases left unmatched: 5. CDR1 is SGHTA, CDR2 FQGTGA, per germline. This CDR3 is CASSLGGESDTQYF. DNA of the CDR3: TGTGCCAGCAGCTTAGGGGGGGAGTCGGATACGCAGTATTTT.

The chain is built from TRBV7-8 and TRBJ1-4; maybe TRBD1 (5 bases). V lost 11 bases and J 8 bases, leaving 15 bases between the germline ends. CDR1 is SGHVS, CDR2 FQNEAQ, per germline. The CDR3 runs to 12 residues. The CDR3 DNA is TGTGCCTGTGCGGGGCTCGAGGAAAAACTGTTTTTT. Its translation: CACAGLEEKLFF. Full variable domain (missing parts from reference TRBV7-8 and TRBJ1-4): GAGVSQSPRYKVAKRGQDVALRCDPISGHVSLFWYQQALGQGPEFLTYFQNEAQLDKSGLPSDRFFAERPEGSVSTLKIQRTQQEDSAVYLCACAGLEEKLFFGSGTQLSVL.

V usage is TRBV7-9 and J usage is TRBJ1-2; D might be TRBD1 (5 bases). Germline assignment: CDR1 SEHNR and CDR2 FQNEAQ (reference sequence). This CDR3 is 15 amino acids long. Trimming left V 6 bases short and J 4 bases short, with 18 bases between. For the CDR3, the DNA is TGTGCCAGCAGTCGGGGGGAAGCTCTCTCCTATGGCTACACCTTC. Its translation is CASSRGEALSYGYTF.

This clone was observed a few times. The chain has TRBV20-1 and TRBJ1-2; D remains unclear. V lost 2 bases and J 4 bases, leaving 5 bases between the germline ends. Per the germline V gene, CDR1 is DFQATT and CDR2 is SNEGSKA (reference sequence). This CDR3 has 11 amino acids. CDR3 nucleotide sequence: TGCAGTGCTAGAACAGCCTATGGCTACACCTTC. Its translation: CSARTAYGYTF.

This chain uses TRBV7-9 with TRBJ1-2; TRBD1 aligns across 7 bases. Trimming cost V 5 bases and J 3 bases; bases outside gene matches: 9. CDR3 length: 15 amino acids. Germline V gene sequence: CDR1 SEHNR, CDR2 FQNEAQ (reference sequence). CDR3 DNA: TGTGCCAGCAGCACGAGACAGGGTTTGTACTATGGCTACACCTTC. It codes for CASSTRQGLYYGYTF.

The rearrangement links TRBV2 to TRBJ2-5, with 7 nucleotides matching TRBD1. The CDR3 covers 12 residues. The V gene end was trimmed by 6 bases and the J gene end by 4 bases; junction bases not matched to a gene: 2. Germline assignment: CDR1 SNHLY and CDR2 FYNNEI. For the CDR3, the DNA is TGTGCCAGCAGCCCAGGGGGAGAGACCCAGTACTTC. Translated: CASSPGGETQYF.

This clone occurred a few times. The rearrangement joins TRBV6-1 to TRBJ2-7; no definite D call. The CDR3 is made up of 13 amino acids. V lost 5 bases and J 4 bases, leaving 12 bases between the germline ends. Germline CDR1 and CDR2: MNHNS and SASEGT. CDR3 in amino acids: CASSPLGSYEQYF. The CDR3 coding sequence is TGTGCCAGCAGTCCCCTAGGATCTTACGAGCAGTACTTC.

V and J are TRBV6-5 and TRBJ2-7; 9 nucleotides line up with TRBD1. The germline gives CDR1 MNHEY, CDR2 SVGAGI. J lost 5 bases, V lost 2 bases, and 7 bases had no gene match. The CDR3 runs 15 residues. The CDR3 DNA sequence: TGTGCCAGCAGTTACCTTGGGACAGGGTCCCACGAGCAGTACTTC. Its protein is CASSYLGTGSHEQYF.

This sequence joins TRBV27 and TRBJ2-3, with 12 bases aligning to TRBD2. After removal of 5 bases from V and 4 bases from J, the junction contained 7 bases not matched to a gene. Germline assignment: CDR1 MNHEY and CDR2 SMNVEV (reference sequence). This CDR3 is 16 amino acids long. The DNA of the CDR3 is TGTGCCAGCAGTCCCCTACTAGCGGGAGGACCAGATACGCAGTATTTT. Translated, it gives CASSPLLAGGPDTQYF.

This chain connects TRBV5-8 to TRBJ1-2; 7 bases are shared with TRBD1. The CDR3 covers 11 residues. J gave up 13 bases and V 4 bases, and 7 bases lay outside the gene matches. Germline lookup yields CDR1 SGHTS and CDR2 YDEGEE. CDR3 sequence: CASSIRTGRTF. In DNA, the CDR3 is TGTGCCAGCAGCATCAGGACAGGCCGCACCTTC.

The V and J genes are TRBV7-2 and TRBJ1-5, with TRBD1 matching 7 bases. V dropped 3 bases and J dropped 5; count of bases not matched to a gene: 1. The CDR3 sequence is 13 residues long. Germline CDR1 is SGHTA and CDR2 is FQGNSA. CDR3 DNA: TGTGCCAGCAGCTTGGGACAGTATCAGCCCCAGCATTTT. Protein: CASSLGQYQPQHF.

J is TRBJ2-3 and V is TRBV28; 8 bases map to TRBD1. Germline lookup yields CDR1 MDHEN and CDR2 SYDVKM. V trimming: 5 bases; J trimming: 4 bases; junction bases outside the gene matches: 5. This CDR3 has 14 residues. CDR3 region: CASSQGQAADTQYF. The CDR3 region has the DNA TGTGCCAGCAGTCAGGGACAGGCGGCAGATACGCAGTATTTT.

The chain carries TRBV19 and TRBJ2-1; a weak D match, TRBD2 (5 bases). The CDR3 is made up of 15 amino acids. Germline-derived CDR1 and CDR2 are LNHDA and SQIVND (reference sequence). The V and J ends lost 5 bases and 3 bases respectively, with 14 bases between them. The CDR3 bases are TGTGCCAGTAGTTTAATAGCGTCTAGCTACAATGAGCAGTTCTTC. It is translated as CASSLIASSYNEQFF. Full variable domain (missing parts from reference TRBV19 and TRBJ2-1): DGGITQSPKYLFRKEGQNVTLSCEQNLNHDAMYWYRQDPGQGLRLIYYSQIVNDFQKGDIAEGYSVSREKKESFPLTVTSAQKNPTAFYLCASSLIASSYNEQFFGPGTRLTVL.

This clone occurred once. The rearrangement uses TRBV6-5 and TRBJ2-3, with 9 bases matching TRBD2. V was clipped by 6 bases and J by 3 bases; unmatched bases: 7. Per the germline V gene, CDR1 is MNHEY and CDR2 is SVGAGI. CDR3 length equals 15 residues. CDR3 nucleotide sequence: TGTGCCAGCAGACTACTAGCGGGCGCGACAGATACGCAGTATTTT. This encodes CASRLLAGATDTQYF.